This T cell receptor beta chain was sequenced during a study of blood T cell repertoires in COVID-19. This clone was recorded once. Repertoires were generated with immunoSEQ multiplex PCR, while TCRdb's copy carries only in-frame clones and drops some. The top ten hold 10% to 15% of the sample, which has some 71,000 clones, 84% seen once. The clonotype originates from a man aged 45-60 years with COVID-19, enrolled during active disease. The source material was peripheral blood.

This CDR3 reads CASSSWTGASYNEQFF. CDR3 sequence (DNA): TGCGCCAGCAGCTCTTGGACAGGGGCGTCCTACAATGAGCAGTTCTTC. This rearrangement joins TRBV5-1 to TRBJ2-1, with 9 bases identical to TRBD1. Per the germline V gene, CDR1 is SGHRS and CDR2 is YFSETQ. The junction had 5 bases not matched to a gene; V was cut back by 3 bases and J by 1 base. This CDR3 has 16 residues. The complete variable domain, with remaining parts taken from reference TRBV5-1 and TRBJ2-1, reads KAGVTQTPRYLIKTRGQQVTLSCSPISGHRSVSWYQQTPGQGLQFLFEYFSETQRNKGNFPGRFSGRQFSNSRSEMNVSTLELGDSALYLCASSSWTGASYNEQFFGPGTRLTVL.